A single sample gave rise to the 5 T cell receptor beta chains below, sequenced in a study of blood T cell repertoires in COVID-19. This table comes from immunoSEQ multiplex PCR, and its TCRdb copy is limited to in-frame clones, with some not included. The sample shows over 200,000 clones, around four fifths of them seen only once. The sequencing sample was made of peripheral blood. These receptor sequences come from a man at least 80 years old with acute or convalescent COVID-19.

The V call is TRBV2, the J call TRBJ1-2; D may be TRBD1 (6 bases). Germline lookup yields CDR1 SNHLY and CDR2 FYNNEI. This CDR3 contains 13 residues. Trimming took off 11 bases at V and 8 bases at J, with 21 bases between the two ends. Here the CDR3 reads CAGSYREGGGYTF. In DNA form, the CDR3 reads TGTGCCGGATCCTACAGGGAGGGCGGGGGCTACACCTTC.

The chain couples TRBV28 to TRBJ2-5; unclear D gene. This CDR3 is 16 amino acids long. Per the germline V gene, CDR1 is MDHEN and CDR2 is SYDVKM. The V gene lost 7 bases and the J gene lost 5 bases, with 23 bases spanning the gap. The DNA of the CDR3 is TGTGCCAGCAATTCTAGAGTTTCGGCCCTTGGTGAGACCCAGTACTTC. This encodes CASNSRVSALGETQYF.

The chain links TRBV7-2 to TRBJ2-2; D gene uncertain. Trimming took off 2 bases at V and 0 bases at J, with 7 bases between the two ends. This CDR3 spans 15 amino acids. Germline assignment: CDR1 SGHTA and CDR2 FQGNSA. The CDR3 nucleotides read TGTGCCAGCAGCTTAATCGGTTCGAACACCGGGGAGCTGTTTTTT. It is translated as CASSLIGSNTGELFF.

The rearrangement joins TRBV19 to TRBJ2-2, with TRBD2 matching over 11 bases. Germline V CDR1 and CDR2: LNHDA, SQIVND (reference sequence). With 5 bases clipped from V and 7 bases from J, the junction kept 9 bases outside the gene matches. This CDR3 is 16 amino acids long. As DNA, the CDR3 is TGTGCCAGTAGTGGGTATAGCGGGGGGGCCGACGGGGAGCTGTTTTTT. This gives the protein CASSGYSGGADGELFF.

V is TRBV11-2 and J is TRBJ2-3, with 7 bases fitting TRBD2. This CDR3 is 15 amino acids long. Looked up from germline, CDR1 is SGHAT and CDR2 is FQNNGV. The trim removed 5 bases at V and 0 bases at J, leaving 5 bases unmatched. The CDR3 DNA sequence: TGTGCCAGCAGCCGGGAGGACCTTAGCACAGATACGCAGTATTTT. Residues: CASSREDLSTDTQYF.